Listed below are T cell receptor beta chains from one sample, sequenced in a study of shared clonotypes between healthy human individuals. TCRdb keeps only in-frame clones here, not all; method: immunoSEQ multiplex PCR. Of some 2,000,000 clones in the sample, around 96% were seen once. The sequencing input was naive CD8+ T cells sorted from blood. These receptors were taken from a man aged 18 to 35 in good health. The conserved cysteine and the conserved F or W are not part of the CDR3 here.

cdr3_length: 11; v_call: TRBV27; cdr3_aa: ASKTVSTDTQY
cdr3_length: 11; v_call: TRBV19; cdr3_aa: ASSIAPSHEQY
cdr3_length: 14; v_call: TRBV5-4; cdr3_aa: ASSSGPWTANYGYT
cdr3_length: 13; v_call: TRBV4-3; cdr3_aa: ASSQEFGINNEQF
cdr3_length: 15; v_call: TRBV4-2; cdr3_aa: ASSQEFAVQGTDTQY
cdr3_length: 14; v_call: TRBV14; cdr3_aa: ASSNAPVGYNSPLH
cdr3_length: 13; v_call: TRBV5-4; cdr3_aa: ASSLDGTIVETQY
cdr3_length: 17; v_call: TRBV9; cdr3_aa: ASSVNPGLADANTGELF
cdr3_length: 15; v_call: TRBV18; cdr3_aa: ASSYGQGASFNYGYT
cdr3_length: 11; v_call: TRBV6-5; cdr3_aa: ASSPTVNQPQH
cdr3_length: 13; v_call: TRBV7-9; cdr3_aa: ASSLSSGSGETQY
cdr3_length: 14; v_call: TRBV5-1; cdr3_aa: ASSLSSLSGANVLT
cdr3_length: 12; v_call: TRBV6-1; cdr3_aa: ASSGPGVLYEQY
cdr3_length: 13; v_call: TRBV6-5; cdr3_aa: ASSYSPGALAEQY
cdr3_length: 12; v_call: TRBV6-4; cdr3_aa: ASSPVPVTGELF
cdr3_length: 12; v_call: TRBV7-9; cdr3_aa: ASSSPGAQNIQY
cdr3_length: 12; v_call: TRBV25-1; cdr3_aa: ASSEWGLNTEAF
cdr3_length: 16; v_call: TRBV7-9; cdr3_aa: ASSLEGQGKISGNTIY
cdr3_length: 13; v_call: TRBV10-3; cdr3_aa: AISEPDRMNTEAF
cdr3_length: 16; v_call: TRBV13; cdr3_aa: ASSLSLGQSLRNTEAF
cdr3_length: 11; v_call: TRBV5-6; cdr3_aa: ASGHTFNNEQF
cdr3_length: 10; v_call: TRBV2; cdr3_aa: ASTKGDTEAF
cdr3_length: 15; v_call: TRBV7-2; cdr3_aa: ASSLERLAAANYGYT
cdr3_length: 11; v_call: TRBV7-6; cdr3_aa: ASSLLPGDTQY
cdr3_length: 12; v_call: TRBV5-8; cdr3_aa: ASSLSPNSDEQY
cdr3_length: 13; v_call: TRBV5-1; cdr3_aa: ASSLGQGTQETQY
cdr3_length: 11; v_call: TRBV27; cdr3_aa: ASRRGTGNGYT
cdr3_length: 12; v_call: TRBV27; cdr3_aa: ASSSRTGAAEQF
cdr3_length: 14; v_call: TRBV2; cdr3_aa: ASSGGLAGDGDTQY
cdr3_length: 13; v_call: TRBV2; cdr3_aa: ASSEDFGEPYEQY
cdr3_length: 13; v_call: TRBV9; cdr3_aa: ASSVAAGGNYEQY
cdr3_length: 13; v_call: TRBV5-8; cdr3_aa: ASSFFYANTGELF
cdr3_length: 14; v_call: TRBV4-1; cdr3_aa: ASSQARGREIYGYT
cdr3_length: 11; v_call: TRBV11-3; cdr3_aa: ASSWQPQGEQF
cdr3_length: 14; v_call: TRBV28; cdr3_aa: ASSLADRPTNYGYT
cdr3_length: 10; v_call: TRBV5-6; cdr3_aa: ASSFSGTEAF
cdr3_length: 14; v_call: TRBV4-3; cdr3_aa: ASSQEGQPNTGELF
cdr3_length: 11; v_call: TRBV30; cdr3_aa: AWSSGSGQPQH
cdr3_length: 14; v_call: TRBV6-5; cdr3_aa: ASSYSSQGSNYGYT
cdr3_length: 11; v_call: TRBV27; cdr3_aa: ASSSGIYSPLH
cdr3_length: 13; v_call: TRBV5-6; cdr3_aa: ASSLARQTFPGYT